The 16 T cell receptor beta chains presented below share a single source sample, sequenced in a study of shared clonotypes between healthy human individuals. Here immunoSEQ multiplex PCR was the method, and the copy in TCRdb shows in-frame clones only, minus some. Of some 1,400,000 clones in the sample, roughly 96% are singletons; the top ten hold roughly 1.2%. The specimen was naive CD4+ T cells sorted from blood. Indicated subset: CD45RA+ positively selected. The receptors were gathered from a man aged 25 to 40 in good health.

The V and J genes are TRBV14 and TRBJ1-1; D perhaps matches TRBD1 (6 bases). With 1 base removed from V and 3 bases from J, the gap between germline ends came to 15 bases. This CDR3 has 16 amino acids. Germline V lookup: CDR1 SGHDN, CDR2 FVKESK. CDR3: CASSQGWGARDTEAFF. The DNA of the CDR3 is TGTGCCAGCAGCCAAGGATGGGGGGCTAGAGACACTGAAGCTTTCTTT.

This chain connects TRBV9 to TRBJ2-3, with 9 bases fitting TRBD2. Looked up from germline, CDR1 is SGDLS and CDR2 is YYNGEE. The CDR3 extends over 15 amino acids. The trim removed 4 bases at V and 6 bases at J, leaving 9 bases unmatched. CDR3 nucleotides: TGTGCCAGCAGCACCTCGGCGGGAGGGCTGGATACGCAGTATTTT. As protein: CASSTSAGGLDTQYF.

The sample holds one count of this clone. The chain employs TRBV2 and TRBJ2-7; TRBD1 aligns across 7 bases. V was pared by 4 bases and J by 8 bases, with 11 bases of the junction left unmatched. Germline lookup yields CDR1 SNHLY and CDR2 FYNNEI. The CDR3 length is 14 residues. The CDR3 loop is CASSVSTGLGKQYF. DNA of the CDR3: TGTGCCAGCAGTGTTTCGACAGGGCTGGGCAAGCAGTACTTC.

The table lists this clone with a count of one. The rearrangement links TRBV9 to TRBJ2-3, with D possibly TRBD2 on 6 matching bases. V lost 1 base and J lost 4, with 25 bases in between. The CDR3 loop spans 19 amino acids. Germline V CDR1 and CDR2: SGDLS, YYNGEE. The CDR3 is CASSVNDPGSIKFPDTQYF. The CDR3 DNA is TGTGCCAGCAGCGTAAACGATCCCGGGAGCATAAAATTCCCAGATACGCAGTATTTT.

The rearrangement links TRBV11-3 to TRBJ2-1, with 10 nucleotides matching TRBD1. This CDR3 region has 16 residues. Germline trimming cut 5 bases from V and 4 bases from J; bases unmatched to any gene: 8. Germline CDR1 reads SGHNT; CDR2 reads YENEEA. This CDR3 reads CASSTFGTGEYNEQFF. CDR3 bases: TGTGCCAGCAGCACGTTCGGGACAGGGGAGTACAATGAGCAGTTCTTC.

V and J are TRBV13 and TRBJ1-1; possibly TRBD1 for D (5 bases). The CDR3 contains 14 residues. Trimming stripped 1 base from V and 9 bases from J, with 15 bases between. The germline V gene has CDR1 PRHDT and CDR2 FYEKMQ (reference sequence). This CDR3 reads CASSLVPGGGQAFF. The CDR3 DNA reads as TGTGCCAGCAGCTTAGTGCCCGGGGGGGGTCAAGCTTTCTTT.

V and J are TRBV5-6 and TRBJ2-7; the D call may be TRBD1 or TRBD2 (5 bases each). Looked up from germline, CDR1 is SGHDT and CDR2 is YYEEEE. V lost 1 base and J lost 3, with 11 bases in between. The CDR3 covers 14 residues. The CDR3 coding sequence is TGTGCCAGCAGCTTGTTGAGGGGATTCTACGAGCAGTACTTC. This gives the protein CASSLLRGFYEQYF.

This clone was recorded once. This chain joins TRBV5-6 and TRBJ2-5; a possible D gene is TRBD1 (6 bases). The germline V gene encodes CDR1 SGHDT and CDR2 YYEEEE. The CDR3 length is 14 residues. V shed 3 bases and J shed 0 bases, with 9 bases lying between them. Here the CDR3 DNA reads TGTGCCAGCAGCTACCGGGACAACCAAGAGACCCAGTACTTC. Translating it yields CASSYRDNQETQYF.

V gene TRBV5-1 combines with J gene TRBJ2-2; 8 bases agree with TRBD1. V lost 9 bases and J lost 0; bases outside the gene matches: 7. This CDR3 is 15 amino acids long. CDR1 is SGHRS and CDR2 is YFSETQ in the germline V gene. The CDR3 DNA follows: TGCGCCATTCGACAGGGGACCGCGAACACCGGGGAGCTGTTTTTT. Translated, it gives CAIRQGTANTGELFF.

This clone was observed a single time. The J gene is TRBJ2-1, the V gene TRBV5-6; D is undetermined. Germline-derived CDR1 and CDR2 are SGHDT and YYEEEE. Trimming stripped 4 bases from V and 6 bases from J, with 8 bases between. This CDR3 is built from 12 residues. For the CDR3, the DNA is TGTGCCAGCAGCCGCAGGACCAATGAGCAGTTCTTC. Translated, it gives CASSRRTNEQFF.

V and J are TRBV6-1 and TRBJ2-5; 7 bases align to TRBD2. V lost 2 bases, J lost 7 bases, and 13 bases stayed unmatched. CDR3 length: 16 residues. Looked up from germline, CDR1 is MNHNS and CDR2 is SASEGT. CDR3 sequence reads: CASSETTSRPSGTQYF. The CDR3 coding sequence is TGTGCCAGCAGTGAAACGACTAGCCGACCTTCTGGGACCCAGTACTTC.

The gene calls are TRBV28 and TRBJ2-5, with 8 bases aligning to TRBD2. The CDR3 covers 15 residues. V was clipped by 3 bases and J by 4 bases; unmatched bases: 7. Germline V gene data show CDR1 as MDHEN and CDR2 as SYDVKM. The DNA of the CDR3 is TGTGCCAGCAGTTTGGCGGGAGGTCCGGCAGAGACCCAGTACTTC. This codes for CASSLAGGPAETQYF.

CDR3 loop: CASSVGAQGVNTGELFF. The CDR3 coding sequence is TGTGCCAGCAGCGTGGGGGCTCAAGGGGTTAACACCGGGGAGCTGTTTTTT. The rearrangement joins TRBV9 to TRBJ2-2; possible D gene TRBD1, 6 bases. This CDR3 is 17 amino acids long. With 2 bases removed from V and 2 bases from J, the gap between germline ends came to 16 bases. From germline, CDR1 is SGDLS and CDR2 YYNGEE.

This chain connects TRBV2 to TRBJ2-2; D ambiguous. This CDR3 contains 14 residues. V gave up 3 bases and J gave up 0 bases, with 5 bases separating them. Germline V gene data show CDR1 as SNHLY and CDR2 as FYNNEI. Here the CDR3 DNA reads TGTGCCAGCAGTGACAAAACGAACACCGGGGAGCTGTTTTTT. This translates into CASSDKTNTGELFF.

This chain links TRBV28 with TRBJ2-7; 8 bases match TRBD2. Germline CDR1 MDHEN, CDR2 SYDVKM. V shed 6 bases, J shed 5 bases, and the junction held 12 bases outside the gene matches. The CDR3 covers 15 residues. The CDR3 bases are TGTGCCAGCAGAGGACAAGCGGGAGAGTTCCACGAGCAGTACTTC. It yields the protein CASRGQAGEFHEQYF.

The V gene is TRBV19, the J gene TRBJ1-5; D remains unclear. Germline-derived CDR1 and CDR2 are LNHDA and SQIVND (reference sequence). This CDR3 has 15 amino acids. V was pared by 3 bases and J by 0 bases, with 9 bases between. CDR3 sequence (DNA): TGTGCCAGTAGTATGGGAGGAATTAGCAATCAGCCCCAGCATTTT. It encodes CASSMGGISNQPQHF.